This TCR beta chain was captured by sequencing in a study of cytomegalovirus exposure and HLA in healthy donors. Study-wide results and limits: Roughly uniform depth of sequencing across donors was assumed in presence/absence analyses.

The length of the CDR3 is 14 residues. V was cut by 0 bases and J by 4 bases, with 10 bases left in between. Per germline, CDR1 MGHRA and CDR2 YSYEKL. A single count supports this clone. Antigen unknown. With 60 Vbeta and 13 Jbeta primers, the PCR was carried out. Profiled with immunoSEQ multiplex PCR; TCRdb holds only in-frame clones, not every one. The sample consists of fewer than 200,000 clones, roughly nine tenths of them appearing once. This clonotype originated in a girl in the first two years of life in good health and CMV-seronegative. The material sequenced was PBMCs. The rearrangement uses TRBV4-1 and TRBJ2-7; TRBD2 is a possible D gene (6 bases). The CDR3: CASSQEGGRYEQYF. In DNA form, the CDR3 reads TGCGCCAGCAGCCAAGAAGGAGGGCGGTACGAGCAGTACTTC.